One and the same sample provided the 30 T cell receptor beta chains below, sequenced in a study of T cells after yellow fever vaccination. A single record per CDR3 protein comes from TCRdb applying MiXCR to the 5' RACE reads. This table holds about 340,000 distinct CDR3 sequences, 3% to 4.5% found once. Sample: PBMCs, taken 5 days after the yellow fever booster vaccination. The receptor source for this set is a man aged 18 to 35 who received the YFV17D yellow fever vaccine.

The sample holds a few counts of this clonotype. V gene TRBV9 combines with J gene TRBJ2-1, with TRBD1 as a possible D gene (6 bases). CDR1 is SGDLS, CDR2 YYNGEE, per germline. The V and J ends lost 0 bases and 10 bases respectively, with 11 bases between them. This CDR3 has 13 amino acids. CDR3 DNA sequence: TGTGCCAGCAGCGTAGAAGGGGGAGTAGAGCAGTTCTTC. Translation gives CASSVEGGVEQFF.

The chain combines TRBV7-2 with TRBJ1-6; D unresolved. The ends were cut back, 3 bases at V and 9 bases at J, with 9 bases in the middle. This CDR3 is 13 amino acids long. Germline V CDR1 and CDR2: SGHTA, FQGNSA. CDR3 sequence: CASSFIVFSPLHF. In nucleotides, the CDR3 is TGTGCCAGCAGCTTTATTGTGTTTTCACCCCTCCACTTT.

The V gene is TRBV4-3, the J gene TRBJ2-1; D gene ambiguous. CDR1 is LGHNA and CDR2 is YSLEER in the germline V gene. V was cut by 0 bases and J by 3 bases, with 6 bases left in between. There are 14 residues in the CDR3. The CDR3 DNA reads as TGCGCCAGCAGCCAAGAGGTCCGCTACAATGAGCAGTTCTTC. Its translation: CASSQEVRYNEQFF.

This clonotype was detected ten times or more. The chain is built from TRBV6-6 and TRBJ1-1; D ambiguous. Germline lookup yields CDR1 MNHNY and CDR2 SVGAGI (reference sequence). V lost 2 bases and J 7 bases, leaving 11 bases between the germline ends. The CDR3 extends over 13 amino acids. CDR3 sequence (DNA): TGTGCCAGCAGTTACGGACTCCCTGTTGAAGCTTTCTTT. Protein sequence: CASSYGLPVEAFF.

This clonotype was detected only a few times. J is TRBJ1-3 and V is TRBV4-1; D is perhaps TRBD1 (6 bases). Trimming pared 3 bases from V and 2 bases from J, leaving 17 bases between. CDR3 length equals 17 residues. Per germline, CDR1 MGHRA and CDR2 YSYEKL. The CDR3 DNA reads TGCGCCAGCAGCCACCTATATCAGGGGAAAACTGGAAACACCATATATTTT. It specifies CASSHLYQGKTGNTIYF.

J is TRBJ1-1 and V is TRBV6-4, with D possibly TRBD1 on 5 matching bases. This CDR3 spans 13 amino acids. V lost 3 bases and J lost 0, with 5 bases in between. Germline CDR1 MRHNA, CDR2 SNTAGT. CDR3: CASSEDMNTEAFF. The CDR3 DNA reads TGTGCCAGCAGTGAGGACATGAACACTGAAGCTTTCTTT.

This clonotype was detected only a few times. The J gene is TRBJ2-2, the V gene TRBV11-2, with D unclear. The CDR3 has 15 residues. V dropped 3 bases and J dropped 3 bases, with 11 bases sitting between them. The germline CDR1 and CDR2 sequences are SGHAT and FQNNGV. The CDR3 reads CASSFSPWDTGELFF. DNA for the CDR3: TGTGCCAGCAGCTTCTCTCCTTGGGACACCGGGGAGCTGTTTTTT.

A few counts support this clonotype. The genes are TRBV10-3 and TRBJ2-5; 7 nucleotides match TRBD2. The CDR3 has 11 amino acids. The germline V gene encodes CDR1 ENHRY and CDR2 SYGVKD. Trimming at V came to 11 bases and at J to 3 bases, leaving 3 bases not matched to a gene. In DNA, the CDR3 is TGTGCCGGGGGGGAGAAAGAGACCCAGTACTTC. This encodes CAGGEKETQYF.

This clonotype was seen only a few times. The J gene is TRBJ2-7, the V gene TRBV7-2; TRBD2 aligns across 7 bases. The CDR3 length is 13 residues. Germline values: CDR1 SGHTA, CDR2 FQGNSA. V dropped 3 bases and J dropped 7; count of bases not matched to a gene: 6. In DNA, the CDR3 is TGTGCCAGCAGCTTGGTTAGGGGAGGGGAGCAGTACGTC. This codes for CASSLVRGGEQYV.

This clonotype came up a few times. The V gene is TRBV5-1, the J gene TRBJ2-5; D remains ambiguous. V dropped 0 bases and J dropped 5 bases, with 8 bases sitting between them. The length of the CDR3 is 13 residues. The germline V gene has CDR1 SGHRS and CDR2 YFSETQ. CDR3 DNA: TGCGCCAGCAGCTTGGCCGAGAGGGAGACCCAGTACTTC. It encodes CASSLAERETQYF.

CDR3 sequence: CASSRGHEQFF. CDR3 DNA sequence: TGTGCCAGCAGTCGGGGGCATGAGCAGTTCTTC. The chain joins TRBV12-3 or TRBV12-4 to TRBJ2-1, with D perhaps matching TRBD1 or TRBD2 (6 bases each). Trimming stripped 5 bases from V and 8 bases from J, with 7 bases between. The CDR3 runs to 11 residues.

This clonotype was recorded a few times. The chain combines TRBV5-1 with TRBJ2-2; D uncertain. V shed 0 bases and J shed 5 bases, with 11 bases lying between them. The V gene's germline CDR1 is SGHRS and CDR2 YFSETQ. CDR3 length: 15 amino acids. CDR3 coding DNA: TGCGCCAGCAGCTTGGAAAGTCTTATGACCGGGGAGCTGTTTTTT. Translated, it gives CASSLESLMTGELFF. Using reference TRBV5-1 and TRBJ2-2 for the parts outside the CDR3, the full variable domain is KAGVTQTPRYLIKTRGQQVTLSCSPISGHRSVSWYQQTPGQGLQFLFEYFSETQRNKGNFPGRFSGRQFSNSRSEMNVSTLELGDSALYLCASSLESLMTGELFFGEGSRLTVL.

CDR3 region: CSARDSLLSGTGPRANYGYTF. The CDR3 DNA sequence: TGCAGTGCTAGAGATTCCCTGTTATCCGGGACAGGGCCCCGAGCTAACTATGGCTACACCTTC. The rearrangement uses TRBV20-1 and TRBJ1-2; TRBD1 matches 9 bases. V lost 0 bases and J lost 0; bases outside the gene matches: 20. The CDR3 sequence is 21 residues long. The germline V gene has CDR1 DFQATT and CDR2 SNEGSKA (reference sequence).

At least ten counts were recorded for this clonotype. The DNA of the CDR3 is TGTGCCAGCAGTGAGAACACCAACAATGAGCAGTTCTTC. Its protein product is CASSENTNNEQFF. This chain uses TRBV2 with TRBJ2-1; no clear D gene. Germline V gene lookup returns CDR1 SNHLY and CDR2 FYNNEI. The CDR3 is made up of 13 amino acids. V was pared by 3 bases and J by 5 bases, with 8 bases between.

The gene calls are TRBV7-2 and TRBJ2-7; 7 bases map to TRBD2. The CDR3 loop spans 15 amino acids. Germline V gene data show CDR1 as SGHTA and CDR2 as FQGNSA. Trimming removed 5 bases from V and 2 bases from J; junction bases left unmatched: 9. CDR3 DNA sequence: TGTGCCAGCAGCCCCACCAGACTAGCAACCTACGAGCAGTACTTC. Residues: CASSPTRLATYEQYF.

This clonotype has more than one count but fewer than ten. The chain has TRBV4-3 and TRBJ1-1; D unresolved. The CDR3 contains 14 residues. The germline CDR1 and CDR2 sequences are LGHNA and YSLEER. Trimming stripped 0 bases from V and 3 bases from J, with 8 bases between. The CDR3 protein is CASSQDHAYTEAFF. DNA of the CDR3: TGCGCCAGCAGCCAAGATCACGCTTACACTGAAGCTTTCTTT.

The gene calls are TRBV19 and TRBJ2-3, with D hard to call. This CDR3 comprises 15 residues. Trimming shortened V by 6 bases and J by 0 bases, and 13 bases separated the two germline ends. Germline V gene lookup returns CDR1 LNHDA and CDR2 SQIVND (reference sequence). The CDR3 DNA reads TGTGCCAGTAGCATCCAAGCTGCTAGCACAGATACGCAGTATTTT. Its protein is CASSIQAASTDTQYF. Using reference TRBV19 and TRBJ2-3 for the parts outside the CDR3, the full variable domain is DGGITQSPKYLFRKEGQNVTLSCEQNLNHDAMYWYRQDPGQGLRLIYYSQIVNDFQKGDIAEGYSVSREKKESFPLTVTSAQKNPTAFYLCASSIQAASTDTQYFGPGTRLTVL.

Only a few counts were recorded for this clonotype. The CDR3 protein is CASSQGGDPSYGYTF. CDR3 coding DNA: TGTGCCAGCAGCCAAGGGGGGGACCCCAGCTATGGCTACACCTTC. V is TRBV14 and J is TRBJ1-2; D is possibly TRBD1 (5 bases). This CDR3 region has 15 residues. V was cut by 1 base and J by 4 bases, with 13 bases left in between. Per germline, CDR1 SGHDN and CDR2 FVKESK.

The rearrangement joins TRBV4-1 to TRBJ2-3; 7 bases are shared with TRBD2. Germline V gene sequence: CDR1 MGHRA, CDR2 YSYEKL. CDR3 size: 15 residues. Trimming at V came to 4 bases and at J to 0 bases, leaving 4 bases not matched to a gene. CDR3 sequence reads: CASSRKAGSTDTQYF. The CDR3 DNA follows: TGCGCCAGCAGCCGAAAAGCGGGGAGCACAGATACGCAGTATTTT.

This chain links TRBV10-2 with TRBJ2-3, with D perhaps assigned TRBD1 or TRBD2 (5 bases each). The CDR3 length is 16 residues. Germline V lookup: CDR1 WSHSY, CDR2 SAAADI. Trimming left V 2 bases short and J 0 bases short, with 12 bases between. The DNA of the CDR3 is TGCGCCAGCAGTGAGGCATCCGGGGCTAGCACAGATACGCAGTATTTT. Amino acid sequence: CASSEASGASTDTQYF.

This clonotype was found a few times. This rearrangement joins TRBV27 to TRBJ1-5; no reliable D call. The CDR3 runs 15 residues. V lost 5 bases, J lost 0 bases, and 11 bases lay in between. Per the germline V gene, CDR1 is MNHEY and CDR2 is SMNVEV (reference sequence). For the CDR3, the DNA is TGTGCCAGCAGTCCGTACCGGAATAGCAATCAGCCCCAGCATTTT. The encoded protein is CASSPYRNSNQPQHF.

The gene calls are TRBV4-1 and TRBJ1-2; weak D call: TRBD1 (5 bases). The CDR3 is 13 residues long. V lost 1 base to trimming and J lost 8 bases, with 11 bases between them. Germline CDR1 is MGHRA and CDR2 is YSYEKL. The CDR3 bases are TGCGCCAGCAGCCAAGGCAGGGTCAGGGGCTACACCTTC. This gives the protein CASSQGRVRGYTF.

The chain employs TRBV24-1 and TRBJ2-2; 8 positions agree with TRBD1. Germline values: CDR1 KGHDR, CDR2 SFDVKD. The ends lost 2 bases at V and 6 bases at J; junction bases unmatched: 7. The CDR3 totals 16 residues. CDR3 sequence reads: CATSDSRTGFAGELFF. CDR3 DNA: TGTGCCACCAGTGATTCAAGGACAGGGTTCGCCGGGGAGCTGTTTTTT.

This clonotype was seen ten or more times. J is TRBJ2-1 and V is TRBV5-1; possibly TRBD2 for D (6 bases). V was cut by 0 bases and J by 8 bases, with 15 bases left in between. Germline lookup yields CDR1 SGHRS and CDR2 YFSETQ. The CDR3 totals 15 residues. The CDR3 protein is CASSLDLGLGDEQFF. CDR3 sequence (DNA): TGCGCCAGCAGCTTGGACCTGGGACTTGGGGATGAGCAGTTCTTC.

The table lists this clonotype with a few counts. J is TRBJ2-1 and V is TRBV6-2 or TRBV6-3; 8 bases fit TRBD1. The V segment lost 5 bases and the J segment 8 bases; nucleotides outside the gene matches: 5. There are 13 residues in the CDR3. Looked up from germline, CDR1 is MNHEY and CDR2 is SVGEGT. CDR3 sequence reads: CASSQDRADEQFF. The DNA of the CDR3 is TGTGCCAGCAGTCAGGACAGGGCCGATGAGCAGTTCTTC.

This clonotype occurred a few times. The chain recombines TRBV28 with TRBJ1-2, with D possibly TRBD1 on 5 matching bases. The CDR3 totals 12 residues. Trimming left V 3 bases short and J 7 bases short, with 9 bases between. The germline gives CDR1 MDHEN, CDR2 SYDVKM. Here the CDR3 reads CASSFGGLGYTF. In nucleotides, the CDR3 is TGTGCCAGCAGTTTTGGGGGACTTGGCTACACCTTC.

As to this clonotype: Lacking the conserved final phenylalanine or tryptophan, this CDR3 likely reflects a read error. The CDR3, as DNA: TGTGCCAGCAGTTTAGCGCACGAGCAGTACTCC. Residues: CASSLAHEQYS. This rearrangement joins TRBV28 to TRBJ2-7; no clear D gene. This CDR3 has 11 amino acids. The V and J ends lost 2 bases and 5 bases respectively, with 4 bases between them. Germline V gene data show CDR1 as MDHEN and CDR2 as SYDVKM.

The V and J genes are TRBV5-1 and TRBJ2-5; D ambiguous. The CDR3 length is 14 residues. Per germline, CDR1 SGHRS and CDR2 YFSETQ. Trimming took 4 bases from V and 0 from J, leaving 10 bases between them. The CDR3 DNA reads TGCGCCAGCAGCCCCACACTGTACCAAGAGACCCAGTACTTC. Residues: CASSPTLYQETQYF.

This clonotype appeared many times. V usage is TRBV12-3 or TRBV12-4 and J usage is TRBJ2-5; the match to TRBD2 covers 10 bases. V shed 1 base, J shed 1 base, and the junction held 6 bases outside the gene matches. The CDR3 loop spans 17 amino acids. The CDR3 reads CASSLGASGGLQETQYF. CDR3 in DNA: TGTGCCAGCAGTTTAGGGGCTAGCGGGGGCCTCCAAGAGACCCAGTACTTC.

This clonotype was counted many times. The V and J genes are TRBV25-1 and TRBJ1-1; D call uncertain. V lost 5 bases and J lost 1, with 17 bases in between. Germline values: CDR1 MGHDK, CDR2 SYGVNS. This CDR3 has 16 residues. The DNA of the CDR3 is TGTGCCAGCAGTAGAATGGGGAGGGCAGCGAACACTGAAGCTTTCTTT. It is translated as CASSRMGRAANTEAFF.